This TCR beta chain derives from a study of cytomegalovirus exposure and HLA in healthy donors. Overall study: There were more than 350 genotyped donors. Of these, about 80% fell in the genetic ancestry cluster associated with self-reported Caucasian donors. General study findings and limits: Later analysis identified a missense DCLRE1C variant that was linked to TCR beta V- and J-gene trimming.

The PCR made use of 60 Vbeta and 13 Jbeta primers. Some clones are missing from TCRdb's copy, which holds only in-frame ones; the method was immunoSEQ multiplex PCR. The sample records about 170,000 clones, about 79% being singletons. Germline V gene data show CDR1 as SGHTA and CDR2 as FQGNSA. There are 15 residues in the CDR3. The junction had 6 bases not matched to a gene; V was cut back by 5 bases and J by 7 bases. This clone is a singleton in its sample. What it binds is unknown. Sequencing was done on a sample of PBMCs. The TCR sequence derives from a woman aged 50 to 60 in good health and CMV-seronegative. V gene TRBV7-2 combines with J gene TRBJ1-6; TRBD1 matches at 9 bases. The CDR3: CASSVRQGENSPLHF. DNA for the CDR3: TGTGCCAGCAGCGTGCGACAGGGGGAGAATTCACCCCTCCACTTT.